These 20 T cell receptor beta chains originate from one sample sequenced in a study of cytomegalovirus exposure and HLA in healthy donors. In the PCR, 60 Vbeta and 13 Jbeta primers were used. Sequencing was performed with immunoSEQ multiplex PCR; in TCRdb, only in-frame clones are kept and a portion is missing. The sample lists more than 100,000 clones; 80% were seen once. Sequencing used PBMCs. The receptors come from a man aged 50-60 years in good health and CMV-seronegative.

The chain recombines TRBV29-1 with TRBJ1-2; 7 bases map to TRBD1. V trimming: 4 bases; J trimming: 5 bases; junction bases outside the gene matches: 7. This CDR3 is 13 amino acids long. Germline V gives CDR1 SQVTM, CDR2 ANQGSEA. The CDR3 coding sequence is TGCAGCGTTGTAGTTGAGGGGGCTTATGGCTACACCTTC. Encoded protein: CSVVVEGAYGYTF.

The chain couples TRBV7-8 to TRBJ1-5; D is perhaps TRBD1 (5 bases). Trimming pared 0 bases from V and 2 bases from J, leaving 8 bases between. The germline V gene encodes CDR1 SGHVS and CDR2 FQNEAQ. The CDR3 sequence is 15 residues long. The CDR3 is CASSLAGAGNQPQHF. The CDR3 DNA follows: TGTGCCAGCAGCTTAGCTGGGGCAGGCAATCAGCCCCAGCATTTT.

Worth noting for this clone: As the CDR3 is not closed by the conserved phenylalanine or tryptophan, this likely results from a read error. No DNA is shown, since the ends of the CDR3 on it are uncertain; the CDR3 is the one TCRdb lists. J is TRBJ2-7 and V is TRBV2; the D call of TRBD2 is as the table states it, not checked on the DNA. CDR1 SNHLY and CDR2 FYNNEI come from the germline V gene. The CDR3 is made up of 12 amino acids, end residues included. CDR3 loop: CASSEARTSGYI.

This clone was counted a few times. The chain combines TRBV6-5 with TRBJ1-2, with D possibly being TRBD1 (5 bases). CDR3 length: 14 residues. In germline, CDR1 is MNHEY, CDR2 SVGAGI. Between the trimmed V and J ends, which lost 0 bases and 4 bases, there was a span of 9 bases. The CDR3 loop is CASSYSGGGYGYTF. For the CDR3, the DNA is TGTGCCAGCAGTTACTCGGGGGGGGGCTATGGCTACACCTTC.

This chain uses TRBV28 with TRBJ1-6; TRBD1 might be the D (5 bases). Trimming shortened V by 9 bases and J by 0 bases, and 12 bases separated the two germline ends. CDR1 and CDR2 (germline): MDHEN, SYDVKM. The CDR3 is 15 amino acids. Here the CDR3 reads CASLDRGSYNSPLHF. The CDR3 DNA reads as TGTGCCAGTCTAGATAGGGGCTCCTATAATTCACCCCTCCACTTT.

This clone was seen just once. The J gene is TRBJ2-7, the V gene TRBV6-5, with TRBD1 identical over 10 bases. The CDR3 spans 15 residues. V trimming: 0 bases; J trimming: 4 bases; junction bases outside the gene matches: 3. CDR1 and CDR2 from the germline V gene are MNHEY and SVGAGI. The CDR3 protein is CASSYSRTGGYEQYF. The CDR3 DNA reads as TGTGCCAGCAGTTACTCCCGGACAGGGGGTTACGAGCAGTACTTC.

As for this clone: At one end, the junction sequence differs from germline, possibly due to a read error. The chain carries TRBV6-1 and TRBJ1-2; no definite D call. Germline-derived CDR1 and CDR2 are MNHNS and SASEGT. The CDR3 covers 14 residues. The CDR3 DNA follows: TGTGCCAGCAAGAGTCCGGGGATAAACTATGGCTACCCCTTC. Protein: CASKSPGINYGYPF.

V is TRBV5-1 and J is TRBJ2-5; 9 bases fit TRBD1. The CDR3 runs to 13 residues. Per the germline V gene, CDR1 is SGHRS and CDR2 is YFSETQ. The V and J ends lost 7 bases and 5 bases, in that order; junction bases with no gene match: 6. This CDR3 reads CASGTGSSETQYF. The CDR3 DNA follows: TGCGCCAGCGGGACAGGGTCGTCGGAGACCCAGTACTTC. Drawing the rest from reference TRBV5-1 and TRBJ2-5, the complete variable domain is KAGVTQTPRYLIKTRGQQVTLSCSPISGHRSVSWYQQTPGQGLQFLFEYFSETQRNKGNFPGRFSGRQFSNSRSEMNVSTLELGDSALYLCASGTGSSETQYFGPGTRLLVL.

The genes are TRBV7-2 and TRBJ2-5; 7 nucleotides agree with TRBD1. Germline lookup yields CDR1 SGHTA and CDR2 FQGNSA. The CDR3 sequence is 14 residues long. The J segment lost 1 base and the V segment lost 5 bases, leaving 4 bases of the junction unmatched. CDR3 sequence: CASSGGQLQETQYF. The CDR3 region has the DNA TGTGCCAGCAGCGGGGGACAGCTCCAAGAGACCCAGTACTTC.

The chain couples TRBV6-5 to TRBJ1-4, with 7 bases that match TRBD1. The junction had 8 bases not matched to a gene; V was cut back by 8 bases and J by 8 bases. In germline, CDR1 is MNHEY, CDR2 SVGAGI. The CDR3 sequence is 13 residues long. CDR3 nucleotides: TGTGCCAGCCTAAACCGGGACAGCGAAAAACTGTTTTTT. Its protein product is CASLNRDSEKLFF.

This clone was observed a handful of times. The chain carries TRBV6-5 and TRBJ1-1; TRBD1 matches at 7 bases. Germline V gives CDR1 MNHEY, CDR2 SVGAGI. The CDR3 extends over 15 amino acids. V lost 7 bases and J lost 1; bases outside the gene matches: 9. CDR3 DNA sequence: TGTGCCAGCACTCCATTGGACAGGCCGAACACTGAAGCTTTCTTT. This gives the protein CASTPLDRPNTEAFF.

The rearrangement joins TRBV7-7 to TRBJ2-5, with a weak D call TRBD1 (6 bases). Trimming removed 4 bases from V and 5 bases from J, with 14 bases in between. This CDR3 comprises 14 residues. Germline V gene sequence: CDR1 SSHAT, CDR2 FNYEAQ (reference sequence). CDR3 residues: CASSSLTGSETQYF. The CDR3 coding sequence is TGTGCCAGCAGCTCCCTAACAGGGTCGGAGACCCAGTACTTC.

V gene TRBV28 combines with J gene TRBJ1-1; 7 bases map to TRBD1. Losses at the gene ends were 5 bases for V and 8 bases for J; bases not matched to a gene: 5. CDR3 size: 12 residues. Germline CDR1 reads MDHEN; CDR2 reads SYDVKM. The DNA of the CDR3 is TGTGCCAGCAGTCCGTTGACAGGGGAAGCTTTCTTT. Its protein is CASSPLTGEAFF.

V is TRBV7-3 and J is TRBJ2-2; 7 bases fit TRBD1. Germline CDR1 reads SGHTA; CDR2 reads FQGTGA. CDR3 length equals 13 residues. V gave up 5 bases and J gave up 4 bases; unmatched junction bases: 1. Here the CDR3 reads CASSGTATGELFF. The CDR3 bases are TGTGCCAGCAGCGGGACAGCCACCGGGGAGCTGTTTTTT.

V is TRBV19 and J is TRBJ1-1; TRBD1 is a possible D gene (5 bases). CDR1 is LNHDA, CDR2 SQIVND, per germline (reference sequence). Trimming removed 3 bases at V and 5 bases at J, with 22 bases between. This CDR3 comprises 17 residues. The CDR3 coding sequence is TGTGCCAGTAGTATGGGGCCCCCGGGGGAGATAGGGACTGAAGCTTTCTTT. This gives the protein CASSMGPPGEIGTEAFF.

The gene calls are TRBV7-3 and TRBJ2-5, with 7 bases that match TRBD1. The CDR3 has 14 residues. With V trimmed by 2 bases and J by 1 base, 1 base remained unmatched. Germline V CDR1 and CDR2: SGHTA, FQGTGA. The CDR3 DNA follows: TGTGCCAGCAGCTTAGACAGGGCCCAAGAGACCCAGTACTTC. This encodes CASSLDRAQETQYF.

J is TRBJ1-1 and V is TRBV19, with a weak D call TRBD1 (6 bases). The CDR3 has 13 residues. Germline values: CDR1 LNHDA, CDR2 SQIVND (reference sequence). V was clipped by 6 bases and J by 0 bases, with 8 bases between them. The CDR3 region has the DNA TGTGCCAGTAGCGGACAGATGAACACTGAAGCTTTCTTT. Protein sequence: CASSGQMNTEAFF.

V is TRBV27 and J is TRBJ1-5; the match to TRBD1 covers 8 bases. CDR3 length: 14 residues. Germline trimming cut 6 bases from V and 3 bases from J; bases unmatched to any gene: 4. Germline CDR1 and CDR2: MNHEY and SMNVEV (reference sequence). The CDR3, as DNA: TGTGCCAGCAGGACAGGGGCCTTCAATCAGCCCCAGCATTTT. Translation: CASRTGAFNQPQHF.

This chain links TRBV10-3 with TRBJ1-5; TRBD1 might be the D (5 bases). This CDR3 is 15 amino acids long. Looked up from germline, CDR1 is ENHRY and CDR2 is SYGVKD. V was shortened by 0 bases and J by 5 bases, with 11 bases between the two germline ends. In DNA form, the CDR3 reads TGTGCCATCAGTGAGTCGGTTATCAGGGATCAGCCCCAGCATTTT. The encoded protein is CAISESVIRDQPQHF.

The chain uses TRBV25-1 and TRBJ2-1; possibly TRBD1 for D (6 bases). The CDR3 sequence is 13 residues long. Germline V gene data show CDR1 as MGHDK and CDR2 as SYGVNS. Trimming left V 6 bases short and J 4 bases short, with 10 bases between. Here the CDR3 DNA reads TGTGCCAGCAGCGACACAGGGTACAATGAGCAGTTCTTC. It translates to CASSDTGYNEQFF. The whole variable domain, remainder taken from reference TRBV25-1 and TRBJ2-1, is EADIYQTPRYLVIGTGKKITLECSQTMGHDKMYWYQQDPGMELHLIHYSYGVNSTEKGDLSSESTVSRIRTEHFPLTLESARPSHTSQYLCASSDTGYNEQFFGPGTRLTVL.